These 2 T cell receptor beta chains came from one sample sequenced in a study of cytomegalovirus exposure and HLA in healthy donors. The PCR used 60 Vbeta and 13 Jbeta primers. The repertoire was sequenced with immunoSEQ multiplex PCR; TCRdb's copy has only in-frame clones and lacks some. The sample table includes tens of thousands of clones. Specimen: PBMCs. These receptors originate from a woman aged 40 to 50 in good health and CMV-seropositive.

This chain connects TRBV19 to TRBJ1-5; TRBD1 matches at 7 bases. J was trimmed by 5 bases and V by 5 bases; bases with no gene match: 6. Germline CDR1 LNHDA, CDR2 SQIVND (reference sequence). This CDR3 is 14 amino acids long. Here the CDR3 DNA reads TGTGCCAGTAGTTTTGACAGGGAGTATCAGCCCCAGCATTTT. Translated: CASSFDREYQPQHF.

The chain recombines TRBV10-3 with TRBJ1-5; 7 nucleotides align to TRBD1. Per germline, CDR1 ENHRY and CDR2 SYGVKD. The V gene end was trimmed by 7 bases and the J gene end by 6 bases; junction bases not matched to a gene: 6. The CDR3 loop spans 13 amino acids. This CDR3 reads CAINDRDGQPQHF. The CDR3 region has the DNA TGTGCCATCAATGACAGGGATGGTCAGCCCCAGCATTTT.